Below, 18 T cell receptor beta chains from the same sample are listed, as sequenced in a study of cytomegalovirus exposure and HLA in healthy donors. The PCR ran on 60 Vbeta and 13 Jbeta primers. Profiling relied on immunoSEQ multiplex PCR, and the TCRdb table lists in-frame clones only, not all of them. This table holds 80,000 to 100,000 clones, under 70% found once. Sequences were obtained from PBMCs. These receptors originate from a man aged 50 or older in good health and CMV-seronegative.

The J gene is TRBJ2-7, the V gene TRBV28; 9 positions match TRBD1. This CDR3 contains 14 residues. Germline V gene data show CDR1 as MDHEN and CDR2 as SYDVKM. The trim removed 7 bases at V and 3 bases at J, leaving 7 bases unmatched. Here the CDR3 DNA reads TGTGCCAGCACCGGACAGGGGTCCTTCTACGAGCAGTACTTC. It codes for CASTGQGSFYEQYF.

The chain uses TRBV6-6 and TRBJ1-5, with 8 bases that match TRBD1. Germline assignment: CDR1 MNHNY and CDR2 SVGAGI (reference sequence). The CDR3 consists of 15 residues. Unmatched junction bases numbered 2, after V lost 2 bases and J lost 2 bases. CDR3: CASSYATGGNQPQHF. CDR3 bases: TGTGCCAGCAGTTACGCGACAGGGGGCAATCAGCCCCAGCATTTT.

This sequence joins TRBV5-5 and TRBJ2-5, with D unresolved. There are 16 residues in the CDR3. Trimming left V 0 bases short and J 5 bases short, with 17 bases between. Per germline, CDR1 SGHKS and CDR2 YYEKEE (reference sequence). The CDR3 DNA sequence: TGTGCCAGCAGCTTGGCCTCCGGTGCAGGCGTGGAGACCCAGTACTTC. Translated, it gives CASSLASGAGVETQYF.

This chain uses TRBV21-1 with TRBJ1-5; the table calls TRBD1, which could not be checked here. TRBV21-1 corresponds to a pseudogene. The CDR3 sequence is 19 residues long. CDR3 region: CASSKEVRDRGRRIEPQHF. The CDR3 nucleotides are TGTGCCAGCAGCAAGGAAGTTCGGGACAGGGGGCGAAGAATAGAGCCCCAGCATTTT.

This chain uses TRBV4-1 with TRBJ1-3, with D tentatively TRBD1 (5 bases). V was cut by 0 bases and J by 3 bases, with 9 bases left in between. The CDR3 has 15 amino acids. Germline CDR1 is MGHRA and CDR2 is YSYEKL. Written as DNA, the CDR3 is TGCGCCAGCAGCCAAGACAAGCAGGGTGGAAACACCATATATTTT. This gives the protein CASSQDKQGGNTIYF.

The chain carries TRBV28 and TRBJ1-2, with 7 bases fitting TRBD1. CDR1 and CDR2 from the germline V gene are MDHEN and SYDVKM. Germline trimming cut 5 bases from V and 4 bases from J; bases unmatched to any gene: 4. CDR3 size: 13 residues. This CDR3 is CASSPTGAYGYTF. The CDR3 region has the DNA TGTGCCAGCAGTCCAACAGGGGCCTATGGCTACACCTTC.

The chain has TRBV7-9 and TRBJ2-3, with D tentatively TRBD2 (6 bases). Trimming cost V 3 bases and J 4 bases, with 11 bases left between them. The germline CDR1 and CDR2 sequences are SEHNR and FQNEAQ (reference sequence). The CDR3 spans 14 residues. The CDR3 coding sequence is TGTGCCAGCAGCTTGACTGGCGGGGCAGATACGCAGTATTTT. Its translation is CASSLTGGADTQYF.

The chain has TRBV28 and TRBJ2-3; 8 bases are shared with TRBD1. Trimming cost V 2 bases and J 3 bases; bases outside gene matches: 4. Germline V gives CDR1 MDHEN, CDR2 SYDVKM. CDR3 length: 15 residues. This CDR3 reads CASSLTGGRTDTQYF. In DNA, the CDR3 is TGTGCCAGCAGTTTAACAGGGGGTCGGACAGATACGCAGTATTTT. The full variable domain, its missing parts supplied by reference TRBV28 and TRBJ2-3, is DVKVTQSSRYLVKRTGEKVFLECVQDMDHENMFWYRQDPGLGLRLIYFSYDVKMKEKGDIPEGYSVSREKKERFSLILESASTNQTSMYLCASSLTGGRTDTQYFGPGTRLTVL.

The chain couples TRBV20-1 to TRBJ2-3; D is unclear. The V end lost 3 bases, the J end lost 4 bases, and 5 bases lay between the germline ends. Germline CDR1 is DFQATT and CDR2 is SNEGSKA (reference sequence). The CDR3 runs to 11 residues. CDR3 protein: CSASRADTQYF. CDR3 DNA: TGCAGTGCTAGTCGCGCAGATACGCAGTATTTT.

The chain carries TRBV4-1 and TRBJ2-1; unclear D gene. Trimming removed 4 bases at V and 8 bases at J, with 9 bases between. The germline V gene encodes CDR1 MGHRA and CDR2 YSYEKL. The CDR3 is 12 residues long. The CDR3 is CASSPSGHEQFF. The DNA of the CDR3 is TGCGCCAGCAGCCCTTCAGGTCATGAGCAGTTCTTC.

The chain employs TRBV28 and TRBJ1-4, with 7 bases matching TRBD1. The V and J ends lost 6 bases and 5 bases, in that order; junction bases with no gene match: 12. In germline, CDR1 is MDHEN, CDR2 SYDVKM. This CDR3 contains 16 residues. The CDR3 coding sequence is TGTGCCAGCAGGGGCCATGGGACAGATCTAAATGAAAAACTGTTTTTT. It yields the protein CASRGHGTDLNEKLFF. Combining the CDR3 with reference TRBV28 and TRBJ1-4 gives the whole variable domain DVKVTQSSRYLVKRTGEKVFLECVQDMDHENMFWYRQDPGLGLRLIYFSYDVKMKEKGDIPEGYSVSREKKERFSLILESASTNQTSMYLCASRGHGTDLNEKLFFGSGTQLSVL.

The chain uses TRBV15 and TRBJ1-4; 7 positions agree with TRBD1. The CDR3 has 17 residues. Per the germline V gene, CDR1 is LNHNV and CDR2 is YYDKDF (reference sequence). J was trimmed by 4 bases and V by 0 bases; bases with no gene match: 8. The CDR3 nucleotides read TGTGCCACCAGCAGAGACCTCAGAGGGACAGTTAATGAAAAACTGTTTTTT. Encoded protein: CATSRDLRGTVNEKLFF.

CDR3 amino acids: CASSYEDGTEAFF. The CDR3 DNA sequence: TGTGCCAGCAGTTACGAGGATGGGACTGAAGCTTTCTTT. This sequence joins TRBV6-5 and TRBJ1-1; D call uncertain. This CDR3 has 13 amino acids. V shed 2 bases and J shed 5 bases, with 9 bases lying between them. Germline V gene data show CDR1 as MNHEY and CDR2 as SVGAGI.

There are a few counts of this clone. The genes are TRBV5-6 and TRBJ2-7; 10 nucleotides match TRBD1. After removal of 2 bases from V and 4 bases from J, the junction contained 15 bases not matched to a gene. Germline-derived CDR1 and CDR2 are SGHDT and YYEEEE. CDR3 length: 18 amino acids. The CDR3 spells CASSFYRDRGLPRYEQYF. CDR3 sequence (DNA): TGTGCCAGCAGCTTCTATCGGGACAGGGGACTGCCACGGTACGAGCAGTACTTC.

The chain carries TRBV5-1 and TRBJ2-6, with D perhaps TRBD2 (5 bases). The germline gives CDR1 SGHRS, CDR2 YFSETQ. With 6 bases removed from V and 0 bases from J, the gap between germline ends came to 10 bases. CDR3 length: 15 residues. CDR3 nucleotides: TGCGCCAGCACCCCAGCGGCCTCTGGGGCCAACGTCCTGACTTTC. Translated: CASTPAASGANVLTF.

This chain links TRBV6-1 with TRBJ1-5; 10 bases fit TRBD1. The CDR3 totals 14 residues. J was trimmed by 5 bases and V by 5 bases; bases with no gene match: 3. CDR1 is MNHNS, CDR2 SASEGT, per germline. CDR3 region: CASSLGQGDQPQHF. The CDR3, as DNA: TGTGCCAGCAGTCTCGGACAGGGGGATCAGCCCCAGCATTTT.

The rearrangement uses TRBV5-4 and TRBJ2-7; TRBD2 matches at 7 bases. The germline gives CDR1 SGHNT, CDR2 YYREEE (reference sequence). The ends lost 2 bases at V and 0 bases at J; junction bases unmatched: 5. This CDR3 spans 15 amino acids. This chain's CDR3 is CASSFGLEISYEQYF. CDR3 in DNA: TGTGCCAGCAGCTTCGGACTAGAGATCTCCTACGAGCAGTACTTC.

The V and J genes are TRBV15 and TRBJ1-5; D possibly corresponds to TRBD1 (5 bases). V lost 2 bases, J lost 2 bases, and 10 bases lay in between. In germline, CDR1 is LNHNV, CDR2 YYDKDF (reference sequence). The CDR3 has 15 amino acids. The CDR3 nucleotides read TGTGCCACCAGCAGACTAGACAGCCGCAATCAGCCCCAGCATTTT. Amino acid sequence: CATSRLDSRNQPQHF.